This TCR beta chain came from a study of T-cell memory formation after mild COVID-19. Study-level results: Clonal second-wave expansions that peaked on day 37 had unconfirmed SARS-CoV-2 specificity.

Trimming removed 3 bases at V and 12 bases at J, with 8 bases between. Per germline, CDR1 SEHNR and CDR2 FQNEAQ (reference sequence). CDR3 length: 11 amino acids. Researchers used 5'RACE with constant-segment primers to make TCR alpha and TCR beta cDNA libraries that carry sample barcodes and UMIs. TCRdb re-analysed the 5' RACE reads in MiXCR, keeping a single row per CDR3 protein. The sample shows about 470,000 distinct CDR3 sequences, roughly 23% of them seen only once. In this sample, this clonotype turned up a few times. No antigen is known for it. The sequenced sample was PBMCs or a T cell subset sorted from them (not recorded which). The J gene is TRBJ1-4, the V gene TRBV7-9, with D possibly TRBD1 on 5 matching bases. This receptor was identified in an adult woman who had mild COVID-19 (a few samples of this study predate the infection). Cell type and time point are not known. CDR3 in DNA: TGTGCCAGCAGCTTGCGGGACCAACTGTTTTTT. It specifies CASSLRDQLFF.